One sample yielded the 18 T cell receptor beta chains listed below, sequenced in a study of T cells in severe cutaneous drug reactions. Libraries were made by iRepertoire multiplex PCR with TCR subtype-specific primers for bulk and single-cell sequencing. TCRdb reanalyzed the multiplex PCR reads and collapses them to one entry per CDR3 protein, without DNA. This table holds fewer than 2,000 distinct CDR3 sequences. Carbamazepine had induced Stevens-Johnson syndrome or toxic epidermal necrolysis in the sequenced donors. Specimen: PBMCs. The receptors originated from a human donor with Stevens-Johnson syndrome, a severe cutaneous drug reaction.

This clonotype counts as large by frequency. The chain combines TRBV28 with TRBJ1-5; the D call from TCRdb, TRBD1, cannot be confirmed without DNA. This CDR3 comprises 14 residues. The germline V gene encodes CDR1 MDHEN and CDR2 SYDVKM. Here the CDR3 reads CASRPGTGHQPQHF. Together with reference TRBV28 and TRBJ1-5, the CDR3 gives the full variable domain: DVKVTQSSRYLVKRTGEKVFLECVQDMDHENMFWYRQDPGLGLRLIYFSYDVKMKEKGDIPEGYSVSREKKERFSLILESASTNQTSMYLCASRPGTGHQPQHFGDGTRLSIL.

This clonotype ranks as medium-sized in terms of frequency. The chain combines TRBV12-3 or TRBV12-4 with TRBJ2-2; the TRBD2 assignment by TCRdb is unverifiable without DNA. CDR3 size: 15 residues. The CDR3 is CASSSGLPWAGELFF.

This clonotype is called medium-sized based on its frequency. The chain links TRBV4-1 to TRBJ2-1. Germline CDR1 and CDR2: MGHRA and YSYEKL. CDR3 length equals 14 residues. CDR3 protein: CASSQQASYNEQFF.

The chain uses TRBV3-1 and TRBJ2-5; TCRdb reports TRBD1, a call that lacks DNA to check it against. Per the germline V gene, CDR1 is LGHDT and CDR2 is YNNKEL (reference sequence). This CDR3 has 14 residues. The CDR3 reads CASSQTGEGETQYF.

This clonotype is classed as medium-sized by frequency. The V and J genes are TRBV7-9 and TRBJ1-2; TCRdb indicates TRBD1, and absent DNA this call remains unverified. CDR1 and CDR2 from the germline V gene are SEHNR and FQNEAQ (reference sequence). This CDR3 has 14 amino acids. CDR3 loop: CASSPPDGSYGYTF.

CDR3 residues: CSARGREYQPQHF. The V gene is TRBV20-1, the J gene TRBJ1-5; the TCRdb D gene call, TRBD1, has no DNA to confirm it. The CDR3 length is 13 residues. CDR1 and CDR2 (germline): DFQATT, SNEGSKA (reference sequence).

This clonotype is called medium-sized based on its frequency. The gene calls are TRBV7-2 and TRBJ2-7; TCRdb's D call, TRBD2, is unchecked because there is no DNA. The germline V gene has CDR1 SGHTA and CDR2 FQGNSA. CDR3 size: 16 residues. The CDR3 loop is CASSPVPSGGGYEQYF.

This clonotype is identified as medium-sized (0.01 to 0.1%) from frequency. V gene TRBV28 combines with J gene TRBJ2-7; TCRdb reports TRBD2, a call that lacks DNA to check it against. Per the germline V gene, CDR1 is MDHEN and CDR2 is SYDVKM. The CDR3 runs 15 residues. The CDR3 sequence is CASSLTSGTSYEQYF. Supplemented by reference TRBV28 and TRBJ2-7, the full variable domain reads DVKVTQSSRYLVKRTGEKVFLECVQDMDHENMFWYRQDPGLGLRLIYFSYDVKMKEKGDIPEGYSVSREKKERFSLILESASTNQTSMYLCASSLTSGTSYEQYFGPGTRLTVT.

The CDR3 region is CASSPRQGTDTQYF. J is TRBJ2-3 and V is TRBV27; TCRdb selects TRBD1, and the lack of DNA leaves this call unchecked. CDR3 length equals 14 residues. The germline CDR1 and CDR2 sequences are MNHEY and SMNVEV (reference sequence).

According to its frequency, this clonotype is medium-sized (0.01 to 0.1%). The CDR3 sequence: CASSQKAGHPNTEAFF. The chain recombines TRBV3-1 with TRBJ1-1; TCRdb's D call of TRBD1 is untestable without DNA. This CDR3 comprises 16 residues. Germline values: CDR1 LGHDT, CDR2 YNNKEL (reference sequence).

This chain connects TRBV7-2 to TRBJ2-5. This CDR3 is 13 amino acids long. Germline V CDR1 and CDR2: SGHTA, FQGNSA. This CDR3 reads CASSLGMAETQYF.

The chain carries TRBV7-9 and TRBJ2-3; TCRdb names TRBD2, which stays unverified in the absence of DNA. The CDR3 runs 14 residues. Germline values: CDR1 SEHNR, CDR2 FQNEAQ (reference sequence). This chain's CDR3 is CASSGTSGADTQYF.

The rearrangement uses TRBV29-1 and TRBJ1-1; there is no DNA to check the TCRdb D call of TRBD1. CDR3 length equals 15 residues. In germline, CDR1 is SQVTM, CDR2 ANQGSEA. CDR3 protein: CSVKGQGGGNTEAFF.

The CDR3 here is CASRKREEETQYF. The chain links TRBV5-5 to TRBJ2-5; lacking DNA, the TRBD2 call made by TCRdb goes unchecked. The CDR3 extends over 13 amino acids. Per germline, CDR1 SGHKS and CDR2 YYEKEE (reference sequence).

This chain connects TRBV7-2 to TRBJ2-1; without DNA, the TCRdb call of TRBD2 cannot be checked. There are 15 residues in the CDR3. Looked up from germline, CDR1 is SGHTA and CDR2 is FQGNSA. The CDR3 here is CASSSTSGSNNEQFF.

The chain combines TRBV3-1 with TRBJ2-1; with no DNA, the TCRdb D assignment of TRBD1 cannot be verified. CDR3 length: 15 amino acids. CDR1 is LGHDT and CDR2 is YNNKEL in the germline V gene (reference sequence). The CDR3 reads CASSQGRGAGNEQFF.

This clonotype shows up as medium-sized by frequency. The V and J genes are TRBV5-8 and TRBJ1-1; TCRdb reports TRBD1, a call that lacks DNA to check it against. CDR1 and CDR2 from the germline V gene are SGHTS and YDEGEE. The CDR3 consists of 17 residues. The CDR3 spells CASSLAVGRGFSTEAFF.

The chain joins TRBV13 to TRBJ2-5. The CDR3 consists of 14 residues. The V gene's germline CDR1 is PRHDT and CDR2 FYEKMQ (reference sequence). CDR3 loop: CASSLSTYQETQYF.